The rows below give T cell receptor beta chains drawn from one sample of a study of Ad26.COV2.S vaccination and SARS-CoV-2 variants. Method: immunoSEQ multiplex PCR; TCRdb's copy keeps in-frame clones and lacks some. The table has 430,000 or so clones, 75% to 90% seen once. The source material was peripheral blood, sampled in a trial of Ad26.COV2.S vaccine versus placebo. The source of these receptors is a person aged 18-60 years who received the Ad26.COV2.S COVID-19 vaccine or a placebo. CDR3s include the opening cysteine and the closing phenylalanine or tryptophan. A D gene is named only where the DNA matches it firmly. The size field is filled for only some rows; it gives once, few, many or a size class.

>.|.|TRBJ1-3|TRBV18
CASSPAGTGVGSTIYF
TGTGCCAGCTCACCAGCCGGGACGGGAGTAGGGAGCACCATATATTTT
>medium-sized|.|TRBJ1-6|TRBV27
CASTFGGGMNSPLHF
TGTGCCAGCACCTTCGGGGGGGGGATGAATTCACCCCTCCACTTT
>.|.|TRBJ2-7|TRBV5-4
CASSLKVDPYEQYF
TGTGCCAGCAGCTTGAAAGTCGATCCTTACGAGCAGTACTTC
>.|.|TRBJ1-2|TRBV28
CASSPLSGYYGYTF
TGTGCCAGCAGTCCCTTAAGCGGGTACTATGGCTACACCTTC
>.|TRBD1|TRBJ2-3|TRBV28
CASSAYRGLADTQYF
TGTGCCAGCAGTGCATACAGGGGGTTGGCAGATACGCAGTATTTT
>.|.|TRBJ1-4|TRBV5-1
CASSPGGFEEKLFF
TGCGCCAGCAGCCCTGGGGGATTCGAGGAAAAACTGTTTTTT
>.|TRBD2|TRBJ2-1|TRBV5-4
CASSFSGGAYNEQFF
TGTGCCAGCAGCTTTAGCGGGGGGGCCTACAATGAGCAGTTCTTC
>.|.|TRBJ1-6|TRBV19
CASSIKERHSSPLHF
TGTGCCAGTAGTATAAAGGAGAGGCACAGTTCACCCCTCCACTTT
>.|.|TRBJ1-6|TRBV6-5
CASGRLGNRAPLHF
TGTGCCAGCGGGCGCCTAGGGAATAGGGCACCCCTCCACTTT
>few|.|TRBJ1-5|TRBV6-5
CASSRGASQPQHF
TGTGCCAGTTCACGGGGGGCTAGTCAGCCCCAGCATTTT
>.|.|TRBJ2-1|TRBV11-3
CASRAGSYNEQFF
TGTGCCAGCAGGGCAGGGTCCTACAATGAGCAGTTCTTC
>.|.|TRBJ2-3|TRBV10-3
CAISERDLEATDTQYF
TGTGCCATCAGTGAAAGGGACTTAGAAGCAACAGATACGCAGTATTTT
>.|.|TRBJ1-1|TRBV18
CASSPLGGNTEAFF
TGTGCCAGCTCACCACTGGGCGGGAACACTGAAGCTTTCTTT
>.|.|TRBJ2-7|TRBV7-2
CASSLERDDTEQYF
TGTGCCAGCAGCTTAGAGAGGGACGATACCGAGCAGTACTTC
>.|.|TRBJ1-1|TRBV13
CASSPGLGWGDTEAFF
TGTGCCAGCAGCCCCGGTCTGGGGTGGGGGGACACTGAAGCTTTCTTT
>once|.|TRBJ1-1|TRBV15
CATRKGTMNTEAFF
TGTGCCACCAGAAAAGGTACAATGAACACTGAAGCTTTCTTT
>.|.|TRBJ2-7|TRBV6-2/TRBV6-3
CASSYSAKDESYEQYF
TGTGCCAGCAGTTACAGCGCCAAGGACGAGTCCTACGAGCAGTACTTC
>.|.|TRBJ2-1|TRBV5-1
CASSSILGDFNEQFF
TGCGCCAGCAGCTCGATCCTGGGCGATTTCAATGAGCAGTTCTTC
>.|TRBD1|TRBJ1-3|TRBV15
CATSTDRGRGNTIYF
TGTGCCACCAGCACGGACAGGGGACGAGGAAACACCATATATTTT
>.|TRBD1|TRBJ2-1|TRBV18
CASSPDRGINEQFF
TGTGCCAGCTCACCCGACAGGGGGATCAATGAGCAGTTCTTC
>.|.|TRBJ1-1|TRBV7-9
CASSWGGSDTEAFF
TGTGCCAGCAGCTGGGGCGGAAGCGACACTGAAGCTTTCTTT
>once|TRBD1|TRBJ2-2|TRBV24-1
CATSDLRQGAAGELFF
TGTGCCACCAGTGATTTAAGGCAGGGGGCCGCCGGGGAGCTGTTTTTT
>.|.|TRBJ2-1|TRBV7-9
CASSLGAAGNNEQFF
TGTGCCAGCAGCTTAGGAGCCGCGGGCAACAATGAGCAGTTCTTC
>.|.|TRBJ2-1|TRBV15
CATSSRYGNEQFF
TGTGCCACCAGCAGCCGCTATGGGAATGAGCAGTTCTTC
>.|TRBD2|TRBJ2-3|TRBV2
CASKRAGGWGDTQYF
TGTGCCAGCAAGCGAGCGGGAGGATGGGGAGATACGCAGTATTTT
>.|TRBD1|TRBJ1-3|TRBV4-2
CASSQEGRGYGNTIYF
TGTGCCAGCAGCCAAGAAGGCAGGGGGTATGGAAACACCATATATTTT
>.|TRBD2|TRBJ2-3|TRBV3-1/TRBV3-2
CASSLRTSARTDTQYF
TGTGCCAGCAGCCTCAGGACTAGCGCCCGCACAGATACGCAGTATTTT
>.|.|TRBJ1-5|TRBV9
CASSDGGGSQPQHF
TGTGCCAGCAGCGATGGCGGGGGCAGTCAGCCCCAGCATTTT
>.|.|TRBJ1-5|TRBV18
CASSPVSEDQPQHF
TGTGCCAGCTCACCTGTCAGTGAAGATCAGCCCCAGCATTTT
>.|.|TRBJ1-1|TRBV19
CASSNSGRVAFF
TGTGCCAGTAGTAACTCGGGGCGGGTGGCTTTCTTT
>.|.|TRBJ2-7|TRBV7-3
CASSLGTHSHEQYF
TGTGCCAGCAGCCTTGGGACCCACTCCCACGAGCAGTACTTC
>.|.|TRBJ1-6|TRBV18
CASSPRGAVANLNSPLHF
TGTGCCAGCTCACCACGCGGGGCCGTGGCCAATCTTAATTCACCCCTCCACTTT
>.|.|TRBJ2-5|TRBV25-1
CASSLGGRGKETQYF
TGTGCCAGCAGCCTCGGAGGTCGGGGAAAAGAGACCCAGTACTTC
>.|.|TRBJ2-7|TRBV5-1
CASSFSRTADEQYF
TGCGCCAGCAGCTTCTCACGGACGGCTGACGAGCAGTACTTC
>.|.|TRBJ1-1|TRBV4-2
CASSQVGGGTEAFF
TGTGCCAGCAGCCAAGTAGGGGGGGGAACTGAAGCTTTCTTT
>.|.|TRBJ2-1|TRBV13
CASSPRGKGASSYNEQFF
TGTGCCAGCAGCCCCCGGGGGAAGGGGGCGAGCTCCTACAATGAGCAGTTCTTC
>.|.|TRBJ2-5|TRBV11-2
CASSLVRRGADETQYF
TGTGCCAGCAGCTTAGTTCGTCGCGGGGCCGATGAGACCCAGTACTTC
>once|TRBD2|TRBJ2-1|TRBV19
CASSKAGGMNEQFF
TGTGCCAGTAGTAAAGCGGGGGGGATGAATGAGCAGTTCTTC
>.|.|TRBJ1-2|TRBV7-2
CASSRGGGRYGYTF
TGTGCCAGCAGCCGGGGTGGCGGACGGTATGGCTACACCTTC
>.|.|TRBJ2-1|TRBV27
CASSPRWGYLNEQFF
TGTGCCAGCAGTCCCCGGTGGGGATATCTCAATGAGCAGTTCTTC
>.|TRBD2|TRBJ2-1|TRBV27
CASSLVLAGGQKFF
TGTGCCAGCAGTTTAGTACTAGCGGGAGGGCAGAAGTTCTTC